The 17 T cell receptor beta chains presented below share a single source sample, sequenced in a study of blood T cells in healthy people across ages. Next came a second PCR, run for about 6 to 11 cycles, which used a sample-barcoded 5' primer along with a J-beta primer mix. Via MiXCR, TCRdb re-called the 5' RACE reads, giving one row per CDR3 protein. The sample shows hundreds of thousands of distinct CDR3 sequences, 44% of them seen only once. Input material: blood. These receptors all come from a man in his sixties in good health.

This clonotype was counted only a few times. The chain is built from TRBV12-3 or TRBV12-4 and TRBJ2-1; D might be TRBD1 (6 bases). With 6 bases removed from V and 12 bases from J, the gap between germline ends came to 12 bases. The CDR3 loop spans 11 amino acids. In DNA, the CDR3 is TGTGCCAGCAGAAACAGGGAAGGGCAGTTCTTC. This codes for CASRNREGQFF.

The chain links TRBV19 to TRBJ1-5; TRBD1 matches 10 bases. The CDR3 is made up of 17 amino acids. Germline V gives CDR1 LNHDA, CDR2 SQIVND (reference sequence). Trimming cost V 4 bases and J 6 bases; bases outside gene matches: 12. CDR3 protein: CASSRGQGMAFAQPQHF. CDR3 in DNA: TGTGCCAGTAGTAGGGGACAGGGGATGGCTTTCGCTCAGCCCCAGCATTTT.

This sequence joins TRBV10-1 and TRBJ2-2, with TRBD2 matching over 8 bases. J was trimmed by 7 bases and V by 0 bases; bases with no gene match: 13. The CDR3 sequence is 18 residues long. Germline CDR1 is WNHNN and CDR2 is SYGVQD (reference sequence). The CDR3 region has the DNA TGCGCCAGCAGTGAGTCGAAGCGGGGGAACCGGAGGCTCGGGGAGCTGTTTTTT. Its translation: CASSESKRGNRRLGELFF.

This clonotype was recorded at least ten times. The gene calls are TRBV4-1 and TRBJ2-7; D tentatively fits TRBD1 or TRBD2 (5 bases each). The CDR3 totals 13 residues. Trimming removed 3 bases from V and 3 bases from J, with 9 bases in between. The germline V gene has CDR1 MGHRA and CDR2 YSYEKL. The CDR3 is CASSHLGDYEQYF. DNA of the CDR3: TGCGCCAGCAGCCATTTGGGGGACTACGAGCAGTACTTC.

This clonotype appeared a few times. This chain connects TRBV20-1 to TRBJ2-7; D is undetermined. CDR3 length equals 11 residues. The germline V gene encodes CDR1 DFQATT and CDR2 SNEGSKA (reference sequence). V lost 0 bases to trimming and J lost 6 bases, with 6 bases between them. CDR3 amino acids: CSARDVPEQYF. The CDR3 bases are TGCAGTGCTAGAGACGTACCCGAGCAGTACTTC.

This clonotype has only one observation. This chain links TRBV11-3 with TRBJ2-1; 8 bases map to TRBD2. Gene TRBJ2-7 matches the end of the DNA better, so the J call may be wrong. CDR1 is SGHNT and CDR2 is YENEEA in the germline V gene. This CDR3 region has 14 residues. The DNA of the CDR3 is TGTGCCAGCAGCACCAGGACTAGCAGGAATGAGCAGTACTTC. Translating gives CASSTRTSRNEQYF.

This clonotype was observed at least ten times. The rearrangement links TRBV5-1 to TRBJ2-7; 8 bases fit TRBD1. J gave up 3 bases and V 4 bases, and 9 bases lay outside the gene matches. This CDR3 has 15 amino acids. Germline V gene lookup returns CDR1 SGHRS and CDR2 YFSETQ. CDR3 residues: CASSQGQGVIYEQYF. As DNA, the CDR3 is TGCGCCAGCAGCCAAGGACAGGGCGTTATCTACGAGCAGTACTTC.

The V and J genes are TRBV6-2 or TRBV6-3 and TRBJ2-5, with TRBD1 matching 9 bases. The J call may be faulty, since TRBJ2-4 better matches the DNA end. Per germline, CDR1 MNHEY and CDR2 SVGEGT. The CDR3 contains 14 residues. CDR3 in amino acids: CASRRDRVENIQYF. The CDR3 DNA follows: TGTGCCAGCAGACGGGACAGGGTGGAAAACATTCAGTACTTC.

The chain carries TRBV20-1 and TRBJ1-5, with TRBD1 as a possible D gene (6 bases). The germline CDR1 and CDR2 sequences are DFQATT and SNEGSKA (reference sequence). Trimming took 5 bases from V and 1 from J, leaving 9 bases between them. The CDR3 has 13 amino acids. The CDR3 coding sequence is TGCAGTGCTGGGGACACCAGCAATCAGCCCCAGCATTTT. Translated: CSAGDTSNQPQHF.

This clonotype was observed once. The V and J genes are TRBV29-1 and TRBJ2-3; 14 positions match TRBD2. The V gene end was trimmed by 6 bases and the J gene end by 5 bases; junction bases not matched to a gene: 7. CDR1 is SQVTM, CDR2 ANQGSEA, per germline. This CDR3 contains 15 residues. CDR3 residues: CSVGKTSGGVDTQYF. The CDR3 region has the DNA TGCAGCGTGGGAAAGACTAGCGGGGGGGTAGATACGCAGTATTTT.

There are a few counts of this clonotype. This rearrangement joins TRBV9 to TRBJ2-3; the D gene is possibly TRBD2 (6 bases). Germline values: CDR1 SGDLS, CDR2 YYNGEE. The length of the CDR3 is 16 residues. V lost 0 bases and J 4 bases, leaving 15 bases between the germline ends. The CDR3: CASSVDWGGAADTQYF. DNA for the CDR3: TGTGCCAGCAGCGTAGATTGGGGAGGTGCGGCAGATACGCAGTATTTT.

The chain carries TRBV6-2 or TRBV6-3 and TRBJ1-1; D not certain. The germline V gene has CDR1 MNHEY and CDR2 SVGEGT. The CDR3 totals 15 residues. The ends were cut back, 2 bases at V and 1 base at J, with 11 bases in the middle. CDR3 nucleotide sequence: TGTGCCAGCAGTTACCGTGGACCGTCGAACACTGAAGCTTTCTTT. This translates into CASSYRGPSNTEAFF.

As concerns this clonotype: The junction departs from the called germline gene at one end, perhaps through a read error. In DNA, the CDR3 is TGTGCCAGCAGCTTTGGCAGATCGAACACTGGGGAGCTGTTTTTT. Translation gives CASSFGRSNTGELFF. The chain recombines TRBV7-9 with TRBJ2-2; D gene ambiguous. The CDR3 runs 15 residues. Germline V gene lookup returns CDR1 SEHNR and CDR2 FQNEAQ (reference sequence).

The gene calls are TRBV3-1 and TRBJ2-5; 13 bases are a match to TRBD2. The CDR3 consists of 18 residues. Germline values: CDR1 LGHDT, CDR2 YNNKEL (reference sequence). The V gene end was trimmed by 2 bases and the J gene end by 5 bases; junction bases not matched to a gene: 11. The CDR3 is CASSQTPTSGGAWETQYF. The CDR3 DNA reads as TGTGCCAGCAGCCAAACGCCAACTAGCGGGGGGGCCTGGGAGACCCAGTACTTC.

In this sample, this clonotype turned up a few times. The DNA of the CDR3 is TGTGCCAGCAGCCTAGAGTACTATGGCTACACCTTC. The encoded protein is CASSLEYYGYTF. The rearrangement links TRBV7-9 to TRBJ1-2, with D uncertain. Trimming took off 5 bases at V and 3 bases at J, with 7 bases between the two ends. Germline values: CDR1 SEHNR, CDR2 FQNEAQ (reference sequence). This CDR3 comprises 12 residues. The variable domain in full, completed from reference TRBV7-9 and TRBJ1-2, reads DTGVSQNPRHKITKRGQNVTFRCDPISEHNRLYWYRQTLGQGPEFLTYFQNEAQLEKSRLLSDRFSAERPKGSFSTLEIQRTEQGDSAMYLCASSLEYYGYTFGSGTRLTVV.

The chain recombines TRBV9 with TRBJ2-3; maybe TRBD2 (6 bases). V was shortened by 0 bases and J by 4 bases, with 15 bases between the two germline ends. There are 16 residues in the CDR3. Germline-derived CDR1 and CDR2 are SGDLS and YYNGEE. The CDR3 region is CASSVGGDGSADTQYF. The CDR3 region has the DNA TGTGCCAGCAGCGTAGGGGGGGACGGGAGCGCAGATACGCAGTATTTT.

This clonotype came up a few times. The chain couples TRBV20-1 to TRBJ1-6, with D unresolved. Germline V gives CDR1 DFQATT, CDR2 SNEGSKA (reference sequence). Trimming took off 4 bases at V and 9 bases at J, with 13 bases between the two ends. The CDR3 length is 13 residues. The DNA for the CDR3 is TGCAGTGCTATTTCCGAGGTGATTTCACCCCTCCACTTT. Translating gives CSAISEVISPLHF.